This T cell receptor beta chain was profiled in a study of identical twins. Germline loops: CDR1 LGHNA, CDR2 YNFKEQ. The CDR3 runs 17 residues. Unmatched junction bases numbered 9, after V lost 0 bases and J lost 1 base. General study findings and limits: The models gave estimates that fell short of the out-of-frame TCR alpha sharing seen in monozygotic twins.

Carrying unique molecular identifiers, the cDNA also gained a universal primer site through template switching. One entry per CDR3 protein, called by TCRdb with MiXCR from the 5' RACE reads. The profile shows a few hundred thousand distinct CDR3 sequences, around 15% of them singletons. Remarks on this clonotype: As yet, its antigen is unknown.

This sample also belongs to another study, concerning yellow fever vaccine responses in identical twins.

The rearrangement links TRBV4-2 to TRBJ2-7, with TRBD2 matching over 7 bases. Sequenced input: CD4+ T cells sorted from blood. This sequence was found in a woman between 18 and 30 years old in good health. CDR3 protein: CASSQDLSSGLSYEQYF. The CDR3, as DNA: TGTGCCAGCAGCCAAGATTTGAGTAGCGGGCTATCCTACGAGCAGTACTTC.